Sequencing of this TCR beta chain was carried out in a study of post-analysis software for immune sequencing data. Overall study: The cohort encompassed relapsing-remitting, secondary progressive and progressive-relapsing multiple sclerosis disease courses. Study findings and constraints: There were roughly five TRBV segments more frequent in patients than controls, and TRBV5-6, TRBV5-1 and TRBV20-1 were among them. Normalized Chao1 diversity was significantly lower in multiple sclerosis patients than in controls.

The CDR3 has 17 residues. Trimming took 1 base from V and 1 from J, leaving 17 bases between them. The V gene's germline CDR1 is SGHTA and CDR2 FQGNSA. In the case of this clonotype: Its antigen is currently unknown.

The TCR beta cDNA libraries contained unique molecular identifiers. From the PCR reads, TCRdb called clonotypes with MiXCR, one entry per CDR3 protein. In the table there are roughly 620,000 distinct CDR3 sequences, about 40% of which are singletons. This receptor was obtained from a girl between 10 and 17 years old with multiple sclerosis. This chain uses TRBV7-2 with TRBJ2-7, with D possibly being TRBD2 (5 bases). Sample: blood. For the CDR3, the DNA is TGTGCCAGCAGCTTAGATCCTATGAGGGTAGGGTCCTACGAGCAGTACTTC. This codes for CASSLDPMRVGSYEQYF. Full variable domain (missing parts from reference TRBV7-2 and TRBJ2-7): GAGVSQSPSNKVTEKGKDVELRCDPISGHTALYWYRQSLGQGLEFLIYFQGNSAPDKSGLPSDRFSAERTGGSVSTLTIQRTQQEDSAVYLCASSLDPMRVGSYEQYFGPGTRLTVT.